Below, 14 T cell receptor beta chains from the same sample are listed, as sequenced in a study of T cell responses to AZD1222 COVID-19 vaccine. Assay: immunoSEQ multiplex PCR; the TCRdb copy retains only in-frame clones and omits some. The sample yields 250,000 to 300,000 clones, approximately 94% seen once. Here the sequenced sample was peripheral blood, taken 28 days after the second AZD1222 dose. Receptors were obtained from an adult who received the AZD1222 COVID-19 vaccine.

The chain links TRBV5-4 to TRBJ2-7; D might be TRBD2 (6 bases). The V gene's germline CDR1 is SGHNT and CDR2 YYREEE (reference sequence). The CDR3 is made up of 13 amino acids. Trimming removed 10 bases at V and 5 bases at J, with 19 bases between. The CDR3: CASRGIGSNEQYF. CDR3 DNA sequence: TGTGCCTCCCGGGGGATAGGGAGCAACGAGCAGTACTTC.

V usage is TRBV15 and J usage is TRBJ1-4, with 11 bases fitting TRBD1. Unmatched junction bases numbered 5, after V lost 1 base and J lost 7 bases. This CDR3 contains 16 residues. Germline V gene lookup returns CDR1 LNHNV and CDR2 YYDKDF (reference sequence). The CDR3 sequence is CATSRGGTGGVEKLFF. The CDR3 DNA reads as TGTGCCACCAGCAGAGGTGGGACAGGGGGGGTTGAAAAACTGTTTTTT.

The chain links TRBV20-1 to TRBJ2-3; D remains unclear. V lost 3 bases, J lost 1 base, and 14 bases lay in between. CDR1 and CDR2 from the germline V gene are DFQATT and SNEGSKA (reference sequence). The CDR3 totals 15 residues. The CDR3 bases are TGCAGTGCTAGTCCGTCCTCTTGGGGCACAGATACGCAGTATTTT. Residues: CSASPSSWGTDTQYF.

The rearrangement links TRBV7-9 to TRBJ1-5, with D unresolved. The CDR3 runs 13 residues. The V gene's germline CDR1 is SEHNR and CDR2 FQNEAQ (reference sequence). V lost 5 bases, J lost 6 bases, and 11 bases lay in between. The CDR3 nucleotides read TGTGCCAGCAGCCTTCCCGGGAGTCAGCCCCAGCATTTT. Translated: CASSLPGSQPQHF.

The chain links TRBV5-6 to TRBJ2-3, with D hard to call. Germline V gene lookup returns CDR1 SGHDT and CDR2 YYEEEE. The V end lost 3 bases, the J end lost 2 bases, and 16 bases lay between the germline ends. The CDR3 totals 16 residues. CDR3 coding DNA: TGTGCCAGCAGCTCCTTGGGCAGAGCATCCACAGATACGCAGTATTTT. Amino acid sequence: CASSSLGRASTDTQYF.

This chain's CDR3 is CSASRQGSTDTQYF. In nucleotides, the CDR3 is TGCAGTGCTAGTCGGCAGGGTAGCACAGATACGCAGTATTTT. The rearrangement links TRBV20-1 to TRBJ2-3; possibly TRBD1 for D (5 bases). Trimming took off 3 bases at V and 0 bases at J, with 10 bases between the two ends. Looked up from germline, CDR1 is DFQATT and CDR2 is SNEGSKA (reference sequence). This CDR3 contains 14 residues.

CDR3 in DNA: TGTGCCAGCAGTCCCTCCCGAGGGGATCTTGGACAGCCCCAGCATTTT. It is translated as CASSPSRGDLGQPQHF. The chain carries TRBV27 and TRBJ1-5; D may be TRBD1 (5 bases). The CDR3 is 16 amino acids. Germline assignment: CDR1 MNHEY and CDR2 SMNVEV (reference sequence). The germline V and J ends were trimmed by 5 bases and 7 bases, with 21 bases remaining between them.

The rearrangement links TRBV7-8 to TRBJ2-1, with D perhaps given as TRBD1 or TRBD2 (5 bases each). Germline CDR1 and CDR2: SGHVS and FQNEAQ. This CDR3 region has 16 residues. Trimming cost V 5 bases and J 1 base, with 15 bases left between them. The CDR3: CASSHRRDPSYNEQFF. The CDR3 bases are TGTGCCAGCAGCCACCGCAGGGACCCATCCTACAATGAGCAGTTCTTC.

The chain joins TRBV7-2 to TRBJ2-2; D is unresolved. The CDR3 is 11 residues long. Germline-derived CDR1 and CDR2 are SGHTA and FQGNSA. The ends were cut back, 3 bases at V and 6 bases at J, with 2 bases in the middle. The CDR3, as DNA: TGTGCCAGCAGCTTCCCCGGGGAGCTGTTTTTT. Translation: CASSFPGELFF.

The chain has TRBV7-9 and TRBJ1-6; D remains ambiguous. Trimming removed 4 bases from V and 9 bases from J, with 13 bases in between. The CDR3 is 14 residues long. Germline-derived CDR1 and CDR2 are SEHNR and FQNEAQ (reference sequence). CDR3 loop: CASSSQSISSPLHF. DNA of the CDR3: TGTGCCAGCAGCTCCCAAAGTATTTCTTCACCCCTCCACTTT.

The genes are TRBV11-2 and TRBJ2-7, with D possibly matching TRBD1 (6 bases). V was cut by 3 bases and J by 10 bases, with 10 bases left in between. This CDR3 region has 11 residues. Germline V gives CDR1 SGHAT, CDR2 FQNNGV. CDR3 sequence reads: CASSFLGTQYF. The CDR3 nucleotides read TGTGCCAGCAGCTTCCTCGGGACACAGTACTTC.

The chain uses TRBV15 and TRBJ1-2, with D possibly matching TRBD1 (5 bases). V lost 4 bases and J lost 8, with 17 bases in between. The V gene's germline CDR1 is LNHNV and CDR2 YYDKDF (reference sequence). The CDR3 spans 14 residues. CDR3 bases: TGTGCCACCAGCACCGGCGGGACTGCTATGGGCTACACCTTC. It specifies CATSTGGTAMGYTF.

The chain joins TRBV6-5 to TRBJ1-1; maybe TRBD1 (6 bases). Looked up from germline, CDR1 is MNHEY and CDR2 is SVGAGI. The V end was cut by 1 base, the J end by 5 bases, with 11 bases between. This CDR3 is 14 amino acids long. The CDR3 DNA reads TGTGCCAGCAGTTACTTACAGGGAGAGACTGAAGCTTTCTTT. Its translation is CASSYLQGETEAFF.

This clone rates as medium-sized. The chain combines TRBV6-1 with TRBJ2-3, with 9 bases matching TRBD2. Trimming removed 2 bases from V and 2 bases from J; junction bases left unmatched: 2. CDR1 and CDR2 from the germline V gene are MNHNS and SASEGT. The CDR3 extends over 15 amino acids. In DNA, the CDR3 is TGTGCCAGCAGTGAACTAGCGGGGAACACAGATACGCAGTATTTT. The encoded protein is CASSELAGNTDTQYF.